This T cell receptor (beta chain) was retrieved from a study of blood T cell repertoires in COVID-19 (TCRdb year 2020). General notes on the study: Collaborator samples came from the United States, Italy and Spain and covered acute and convalescent phases of COVID-19. The prospective study material was composed of cDNA or gDNA derived from T cells, B-cell-depleted T cells, or PBMCs. Subjects who had been exposed to COVID-19, were actively infected with it, or had recovered from it provided the deeply sampled blood TCRbeta repertoires that made up the dataset. The repertoires were made available in a free public database intended to serve as a resource for research on the immune response to SARS-CoV-2. The samples were drawn from the first 160 participants of the ongoing ImmuneRACE study and from 950 to 1,500 subjects provided by 6 global collaborators. A de-identified subject ID, COVID-19 status, age in years and sex were almost always included in the sample metadata. HLA class I and class II types, where available, came from metadata supplied by the sample provider rather than from assay-based typing. Broader findings and caveats from the paper: Clinical and demographic metadata were provided uncurated, with the amount varying by source and participant.

Trimming at the junction amounts to 4 bases on V and 11 bases on J, and the germline ends lie 14 bases apart. The CDR3 goes from the cysteine to the phenylalanine over 12 residues. The read is trimmed to its CDR3 DNA, 36 bases read in frame from base 1. As encoded in the germline V gene, CDR1 is SGHTA while CDR2 is FQGNSA. Each collaborating institution followed its own protocols to collect whole blood in K2EDTA tubes. Collaborator samples were shipped for TCRbeta analysis as frozen whole blood, isolated PBMCs, or DNA extracted from either sample type. This clone came up a few times. Its antigen has not been determined. Within one base of it there is no much larger clone, and no base qualities were kept. TCRbeta CDR3 regions were amplified from genomic DNA using the immunoSEQ Assay, a bias-controlled multiplex PCR. For the original study's pipeline: Within the assay, amplification of reference gene primers was used to estimate how many nucleated cells each sample contained. To quantify the absolute abundance of each unique TCRbeta CDR3 rearrangement, sequence reads were collapsed and filtered. For each sample, productive Simpson clonality was calculated by taking the square root of Simpson's diversity index across productive rearrangements. What TCRdb holds here is the immuneACCESS table cut down to in-frame rearrangements. Part of the clones is not present; checked against another copy, under half of the missing clones reflect an unresolved V gene, and the others are unexplained. The V and J calls and clone size are taken from that table; D and trimming were inferred from the DNA. The sample contains 60,000 to 80,000 clones, around nine tenths of them found a single time. The ten biggest clones cover approximately 1% of the sample.

The source of this sequence is a man between 65 and 80 years old with acute or convalescent COVID-19. The sequenced material came from peripheral blood. The chain was built from TRBV7-2 and TRBJ1-1; TRBD1 is perhaps the D gene, given 6 matching bases. CDR3 protein: CASSSSRGAAFF. The nucleotide sequence is TGTGCCAGCAGCTCTTCCCGGGGGGCGGCTTTCTTT.